This T cell receptor beta chain was identified in a study of identical twins. Findings and limits, study-wide: Twins shared beta out-of-frame sequences in excess, but this excess was weaker.

Unique molecular identifiers were present on cDNA, and template switching added a universal primer site. TCRdb independently ran MiXCR on the 5' RACE reads; one entry per CDR3 protein. Of 200,000 to 250,000 distinct CDR3 sequences in the sample, approximately 7.9% were seen once. In the case of this clonotype: Its specificity is unknown.

V was clipped by 5 bases and J by 6 bases, with 20 bases between them. Germline V gene lookup returns CDR1 SEHNR and CDR2 FQNEAQ (reference sequence). The length of the CDR3 is 16 residues. These data were also filed under a second study, of yellow fever vaccine responses in identical twins.

The sequence came from a woman aged 18-29 years in good health. Sequencing was done on a sample of CD8+ T cells sorted from blood. The chain links TRBV7-9 to TRBJ2-1, with D maybe TRBD1 (6 bases). The CDR3 is CASSPRTGLGANEQFF. The CDR3 DNA sequence: TGTGCCAGCAGCCCAAGGACCGGACTGGGGGCCAATGAGCAGTTCTTC.